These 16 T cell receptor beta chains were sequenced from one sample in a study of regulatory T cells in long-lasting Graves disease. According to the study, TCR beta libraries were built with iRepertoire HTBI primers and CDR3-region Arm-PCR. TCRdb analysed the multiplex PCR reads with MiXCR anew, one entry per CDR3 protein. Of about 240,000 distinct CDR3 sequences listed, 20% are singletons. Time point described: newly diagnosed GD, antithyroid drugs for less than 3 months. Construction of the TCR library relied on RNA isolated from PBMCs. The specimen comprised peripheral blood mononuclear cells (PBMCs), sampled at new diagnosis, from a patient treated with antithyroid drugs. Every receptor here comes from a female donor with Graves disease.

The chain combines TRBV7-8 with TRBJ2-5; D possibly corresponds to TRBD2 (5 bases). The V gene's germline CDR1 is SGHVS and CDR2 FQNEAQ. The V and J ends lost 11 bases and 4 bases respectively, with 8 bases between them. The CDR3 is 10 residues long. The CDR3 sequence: CAWSGETQYF. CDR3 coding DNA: TGTGCCTGGAGCGGAGAGACCCAGTACTTC.

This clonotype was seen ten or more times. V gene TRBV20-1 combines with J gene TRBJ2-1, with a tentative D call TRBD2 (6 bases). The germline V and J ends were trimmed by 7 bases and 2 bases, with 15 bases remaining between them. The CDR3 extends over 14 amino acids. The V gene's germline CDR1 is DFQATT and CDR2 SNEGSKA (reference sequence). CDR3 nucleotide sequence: TGCAGTGTAGGTAGCGGAAAGACCTACAATGAGCAGTTCTTC. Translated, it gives CSVGSGKTYNEQFF.

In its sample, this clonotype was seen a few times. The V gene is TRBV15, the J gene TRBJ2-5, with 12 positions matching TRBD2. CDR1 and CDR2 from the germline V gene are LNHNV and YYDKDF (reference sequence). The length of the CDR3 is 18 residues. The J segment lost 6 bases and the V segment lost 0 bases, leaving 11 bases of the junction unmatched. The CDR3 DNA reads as TGTGCCACCAGCAGAGATGGGCGCAGACTAGCGGGGGCGCAGACCCAGTACTTC. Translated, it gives CATSRDGRRLAGAQTQYF.

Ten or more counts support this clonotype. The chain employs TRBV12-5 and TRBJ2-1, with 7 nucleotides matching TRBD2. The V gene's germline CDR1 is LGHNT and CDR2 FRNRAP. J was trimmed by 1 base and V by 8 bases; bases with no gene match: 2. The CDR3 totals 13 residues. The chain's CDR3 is CASWGGSYNEQFF. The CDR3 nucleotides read TGTGCTAGTTGGGGGGGATCCTACAATGAGCAGTTCTTC.

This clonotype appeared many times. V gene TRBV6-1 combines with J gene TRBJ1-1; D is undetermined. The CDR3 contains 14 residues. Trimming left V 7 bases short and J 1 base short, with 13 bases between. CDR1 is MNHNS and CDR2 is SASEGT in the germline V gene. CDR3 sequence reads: CASTGRRENTEAFF. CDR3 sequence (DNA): TGTGCCAGCACCGGCCGACGGGAGAACACTGAAGCTTTCTTT.

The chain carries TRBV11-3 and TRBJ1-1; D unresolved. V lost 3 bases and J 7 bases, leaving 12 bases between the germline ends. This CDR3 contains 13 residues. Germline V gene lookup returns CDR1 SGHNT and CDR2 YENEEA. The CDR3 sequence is CASSFEGKDEAFF. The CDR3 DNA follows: TGTGCCAGCAGCTTCGAAGGGAAGGATGAAGCTTTCTTT.

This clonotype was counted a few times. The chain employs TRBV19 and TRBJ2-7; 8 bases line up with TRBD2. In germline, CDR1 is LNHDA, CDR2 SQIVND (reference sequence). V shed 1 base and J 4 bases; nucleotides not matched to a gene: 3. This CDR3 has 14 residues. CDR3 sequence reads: CASSIVSGSYEQYF. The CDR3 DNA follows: TGTGCCAGTAGTATAGTAAGCGGGAGTTACGAGCAGTACTTC.

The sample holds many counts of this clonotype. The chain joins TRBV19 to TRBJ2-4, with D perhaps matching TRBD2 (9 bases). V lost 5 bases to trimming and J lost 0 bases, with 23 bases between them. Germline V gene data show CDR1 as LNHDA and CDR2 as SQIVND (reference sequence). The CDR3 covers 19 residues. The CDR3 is CASSARDRSGRIAKNIQYF. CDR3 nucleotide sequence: TGTGCCAGTAGTGCCCGGGACAGGAGCGGGAGGATAGCCAAAAACATTCAGTACTTC.

In DNA form, the CDR3 reads TGTGCCAGCACTTCTTTCTGGAATACGCAGTATTTT. Translation: CASTSFWNTQYF. The chain uses TRBV12-3 or TRBV12-4 and TRBJ2-3, with D unclear. Trimming took off 7 bases at V and 7 bases at J, with 12 bases between the two ends. CDR3 length: 12 amino acids.

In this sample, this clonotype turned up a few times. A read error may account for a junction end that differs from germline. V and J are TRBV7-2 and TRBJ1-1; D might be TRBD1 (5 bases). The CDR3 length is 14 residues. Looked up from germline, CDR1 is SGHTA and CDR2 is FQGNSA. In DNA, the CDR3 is TGTGCCAGCAGCTTAGGGGGGATGAACATTGAAGCTTTCTTT. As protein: CASSLGGMNIEAFF.

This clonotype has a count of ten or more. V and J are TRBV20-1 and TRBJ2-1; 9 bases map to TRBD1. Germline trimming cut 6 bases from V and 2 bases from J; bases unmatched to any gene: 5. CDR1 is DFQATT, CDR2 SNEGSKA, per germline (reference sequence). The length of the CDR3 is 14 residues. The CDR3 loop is CSATGQGTYNEQFF. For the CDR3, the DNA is TGCAGTGCAACGGGACAGGGAACCTACAATGAGCAGTTCTTC.

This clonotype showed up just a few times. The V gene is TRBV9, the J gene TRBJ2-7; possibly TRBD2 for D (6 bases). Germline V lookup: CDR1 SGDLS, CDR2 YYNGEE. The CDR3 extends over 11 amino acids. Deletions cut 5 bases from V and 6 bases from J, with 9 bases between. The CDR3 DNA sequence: TGTGCCAGCAGTGCGGAGGGCGAGCAGTACTTC. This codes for CASSAEGEQYF.

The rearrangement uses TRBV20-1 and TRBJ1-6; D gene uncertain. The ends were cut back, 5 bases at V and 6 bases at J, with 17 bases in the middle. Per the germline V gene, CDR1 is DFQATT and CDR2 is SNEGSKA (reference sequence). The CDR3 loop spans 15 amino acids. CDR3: CSAQSPDGGNSPLHF. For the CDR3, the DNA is TGCAGTGCTCAGAGCCCGGACGGTGGTAATTCACCCCTCCACTTT.

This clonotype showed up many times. The CDR3 sequence is CASGTGLNEKLFF. The CDR3 DNA is TGTGCTAGTGGGACAGGCCTAAATGAAAAACTGTTTTTT. The chain links TRBV12-5 to TRBJ1-4; D may be TRBD1 (6 bases). The germline gives CDR1 LGHNT, CDR2 FRNRAP. Trimming cost V 6 bases and J 5 bases, with 10 bases left between them. The CDR3 consists of 13 residues.

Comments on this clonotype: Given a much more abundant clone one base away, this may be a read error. The CDR3 DNA sequence: TGCGCCAGCAGCCTATCAGCGGGGGGGTCGGATGAGCAGTTCTTC. It translates to CASSLSAGGSDEQFF. This rearrangement joins TRBV4-3 to TRBJ2-1, with 10 bases identical to TRBD2. Looked up from germline, CDR1 is LGHNA and CDR2 is YSLEER. This CDR3 region has 15 residues. V shed 4 bases, J shed 8 bases, and the junction held 8 bases outside the gene matches.

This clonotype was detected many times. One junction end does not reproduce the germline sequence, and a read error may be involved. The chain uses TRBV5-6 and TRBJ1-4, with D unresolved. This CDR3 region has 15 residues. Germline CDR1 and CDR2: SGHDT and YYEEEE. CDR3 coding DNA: TGTGCCAGCAGCTTGGTGACGGCAACTAATGAAAAACTATTTTTT. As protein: CASSLVTATNEKLFF.